The sample holds many counts of the clone carrying this T cell receptor beta chain. Its antigen is still unknown. The entry originates in a study of regulatory T cells in long-lasting Graves disease. Study-wide points: The analysis examined peripheral blood only and excluded thyroid tissue.

To make TCR beta libraries, researchers used iRepertoire HTBI primers and Arm-PCR of CDR3 regions. TCRdb ran MiXCR on the multiplex PCR reads and lists one entry per CDR3 protein. Counted here are some 370,000 distinct CDR3 sequences, roughly 24% occurring once; the ten biggest clones make up less than 30%. The time point was: persistent/refractory GD, antithyroid drugs over 5 years with positive TRAb. The authors made the TCR library using RNA they extracted from PBMCs. By American Thyroid Association guidelines, Graves' disease was diagnosed in the cohort. The TCR comes from a woman aged 40 to 50 with Graves disease. This specimen consisted of peripheral blood mononuclear cells (PBMCs), obtained when the disease was refractory, from a patient treated with antithyroid drugs.

The CDR3 protein is CASSLVGWGLAQETQYF. In DNA form, the CDR3 reads TGTGCCAGCAGCTTAGTCGGCTGGGGGCTAGCACAAGAGACCCAGTACTTC. V and J are TRBV7-2 and TRBJ2-5; a possible D gene is TRBD1 (6 bases). The CDR3 has 17 residues. The germline gives CDR1 SGHTA, CDR2 FQGNSA. V lost 1 base to trimming and J lost 2 bases, with 17 bases between them.